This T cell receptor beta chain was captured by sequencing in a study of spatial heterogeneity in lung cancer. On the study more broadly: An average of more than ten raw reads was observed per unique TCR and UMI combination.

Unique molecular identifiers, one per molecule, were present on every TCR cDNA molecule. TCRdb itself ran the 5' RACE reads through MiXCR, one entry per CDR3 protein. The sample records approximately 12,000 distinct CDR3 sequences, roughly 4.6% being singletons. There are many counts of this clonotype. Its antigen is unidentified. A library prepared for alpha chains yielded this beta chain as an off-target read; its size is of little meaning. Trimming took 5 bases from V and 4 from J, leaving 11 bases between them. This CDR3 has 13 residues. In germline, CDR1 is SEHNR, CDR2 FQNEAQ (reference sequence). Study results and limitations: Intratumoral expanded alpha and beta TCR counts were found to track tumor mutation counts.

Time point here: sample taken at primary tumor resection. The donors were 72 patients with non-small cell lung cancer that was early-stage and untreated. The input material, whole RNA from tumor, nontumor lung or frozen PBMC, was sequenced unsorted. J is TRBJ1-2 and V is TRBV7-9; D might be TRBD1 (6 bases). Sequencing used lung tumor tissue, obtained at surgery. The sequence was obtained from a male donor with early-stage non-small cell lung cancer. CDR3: CASSTWDTYGYTF. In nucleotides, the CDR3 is TGTGCCAGCAGCACGTGGGACACCTATGGCTACACCTTC.